The rows below give T cell receptor beta chains drawn from one sample of a study of regulatory T cells in long-lasting Graves disease. In TCRdb, the multiplex PCR reads were re-called with MiXCR into one record per CDR3 protein. The data show more than 300,000 distinct CDR3 sequences, with about a sixth seen just once and 22% held by the top ten. Specimen: peripheral blood mononuclear cells (PBMCs), collected at new diagnosis, from a patient treated with antithyroid drugs. These TCRs come from a female donor with Graves disease. The CDR3 runs from the conserved cysteine through the conserved F or W. Each record gives: V gene, J gene, clone size, D gene, CDR3 protein, CDR3 DNA. D genes are given only for firm matches. Expanded clones get a size class; other rows say once, few or many, or leave the size out.

TRBV6-2/TRBV6-3,TRBJ2-7,few,TRBD2,CASSYPLSGGRDEQYF,TGTGCCAGCAGTTACCCCCTGTCGGGGGGGCGGGACGAGCAGTACTTC
TRBV5-6,TRBJ1-5,many,TRBD1,CASSFRDRDNQPQHF,TGTGCCAGCAGCTTCCGGGACAGGGACAATCAGCCCCAGCATTTT
TRBV6-2/TRBV6-3,TRBJ2-3,many,TRBD2,CASSYRRESVSDTQYF,TGTGCCAGCAGTTACCGGCGGGAGTCCGTCTCAGATACGCAGTATTTT
TRBV6-2/TRBV6-3,TRBJ2-1,NA,TRBD2,CASSLYSGSSYNEQFF,TGTGCCAGCAGTTTATATAGCGGGAGTTCCTACAATGAGCAGTTCTTC
TRBV15,TRBJ1-5,many,TRBD1,CATSRGGQGAAQPQHF,TGTGCCACCAGCAGAGGAGGGCAGGGGGCGGCACAGCCCCAGCATTTT
TRBV27,TRBJ2-1,NA,TRBD2,CASRTSGSSSYNEQFF,TGTGCCAGCAGGACTAGCGGGAGTAGCTCCTACAATGAGCAGTTCTTC
TRBV18,TRBJ2-7,NA,TRBD1,CASSPNPGGYEQYF,TGTGCCAGCTCACCCAACCCAGGGGGCTACGAGCAGTACTTC
TRBV2,TRBJ2-1,many,NA,CASSDSGESYNEQFF,TGTGCCAGCAGTGATAGCGGAGAGTCCTACAATGAGCAGTTCTTC
TRBV27,TRBJ1-1,many,TRBD1,CASSPRTGVRAFF,TGTGCCAGCAGTCCTCGGACAGGGGTGAGGGCTTTCTTT
TRBV6-1,TRBJ2-3,many,TRBD1,CASSELLTGTDTQYF,TGTGCCAGCAGCGAACTTCTGACAGGGACAGATACGCAGTATTTT
TRBV7-3,TRBJ2-2,many,NA,CASSLAPRGNTGELFF,TGTGCCAGCAGCTTAGCGCCTAGAGGGAACACCGGGGAGCTGTTTTTT
TRBV12-3/TRBV12-4,TRBJ1-4,NA,NA,CASSLASSGEKLFF,TGTGCCAGCAGTTTAGCGTCGTCGGGGGAAAAACTGTTTTTT
TRBV5-1,TRBJ2-1,many,TRBD1,CASSTLWTGRAEQFF,TGCGCCAGCAGCACGTTGTGGACAGGGCGGGCTGAGCAGTTCTTC
TRBV29-1,TRBJ2-1,NA,NA,CSVDVRSSYNEQFF,TGCAGCGTTGACGTGCGAAGCTCCTACAATGAGCAGTTCTTC
TRBV20-1,TRBJ2-3,NA,TRBD2,CSARGSGGEDTQYF,TGCAGTGCTAGAGGTAGCGGGGGAGAGGATACGCAGTATTTT
TRBV12-3/TRBV12-4,TRBJ2-7,few,NA,CASTRRFLDEQYF,TGTGCCAGCACCCGGAGGTTTCTCGACGAGCAGTACTTC
TRBV20-1,TRBJ1-3,many,NA,CSAQGRLLGNTIYF,TGCAGTGCCCAGGGACGGTTACTTGGAAACACCATATATTTT
TRBV20-1,TRBJ2-3,many,TRBD1,CSARRQGARTDTQYF,TGCAGTGCTCGCCGACAGGGGGCTAGAACAGATACGCAGTATTTT
TRBV6-2/TRBV6-3,TRBJ1-2,many,NA,CASVTQDYNYGYTF,TGTGCCAGCGTTACACAGGATTACAACTATGGCTACACCTTC
TRBV2,TRBJ2-1,many,NA,CASISREQFF,TGTGCCAGCATCAGCCGTGAGCAGTTCTTC
TRBV13,TRBJ2-5,few,NA,CASSLEHQETQYF,TGTGCCAGCAGCTTAGAACATCAAGAGACCCAGTACTTC
TRBV13,TRBJ1-4,many,NA,CASSQGPRGNEKLFF,TGTGCCAGCAGCCAAGGACCGAGGGGGAATGAAAAACTGTTTTTT
TRBV5-5,TRBJ2-1,many,TRBD1,CASNKPLGQGDNEQFF,TGTGCCAGCAACAAACCTCTGGGACAGGGGGACAATGAGCAGTTCTTC
TRBV12-3/TRBV12-4,TRBJ2-4,many,NA,CASRVGNSAKNIQYF,TGTGCCAGCAGGGTAGGGAATTCGGCCAAAAACATTCAGTACTTC
TRBV4-1,TRBJ2-7,NA,NA,CASSQGTGFPQSYEQYF,TGCGCCAGCAGCCAAGGAACAGGGTTTCCTCAGTCCTACGAGCAGTACTTC
TRBV2,TRBJ1-6,NA,NA,CASSTGLSPLHF,TGTGCCAGCAGTACAGGGCTTTCACCCCTCCACTTT
TRBV6-1,TRBJ2-2,NA,TRBD1,CASRAPTGPGGELFF,TGTGCCAGCAGAGCCCCGACAGGGCCGGGCGGGGAGCTGTTTTTT
TRBV5-1,TRBJ2-2,NA,NA,CASRYCGGNTGELFF,TGCGCCAGCAGATATTGCGGGGGCAACACCGGGGAGCTGTTTTTT
TRBV12-3/TRBV12-4,TRBJ1-2,many,NA,CASSLGTVSNGYTF,TGTGCCAGCAGTTTAGGGACAGTCTCTAATGGCTACACCTTC
TRBV11-3,TRBJ1-6,NA,NA,CATGTTYNSPLHF,TGTGCCACCGGGACAACTTATAATTCACCCCTCCACTTT
TRBV11-1,TRBJ2-7,NA,TRBD2,CASSFGGGYEQYF,TGTGCCAGCAGCTTTGGGGGGGGTTACGAGCAGTACTTC
TRBV27,TRBJ2-3,many,TRBD2,CASSWREESDTQYF,TGTGCCAGCAGTTGGCGGGAGGAGTCAGATACGCAGTATTTT
TRBV12-3/TRBV12-4,TRBJ1-4,many,NA,CASSLRSGPGVREKLFF,TGTGCCAGCAGTTTAAGGTCAGGGCCCGGGGTTCGTGAAAAACTGTTTTTT
TRBV6-9,TRBJ2-7,many,NA,CASSYSTGLTYEQYF,TGTGCCAGCAGTTATAGTACAGGCCTAACCTACGAGCAGTACTTC
TRBV29-1,TRBJ2-4,few,NA,CSVEGQGGAKNIQYF,TGCAGCGTTGAGGGTCAGGGGGGAGCCAAAAACATTCAGTACTTC
TRBV27,TRBJ1-5,many,TRBD1,CASSLFEGANQPQHF,TGTGCCAGCAGTTTATTCGAGGGGGCAAATCAGCCCCAGCATTTT
TRBV12-3/TRBV12-4,TRBJ1-5,many,NA,CASSFRSQPQHF,TGTGCCAGCAGCTTCAGGAGCCAGCCCCAGCATTTT
TRBV25-1,TRBJ1-4,NA,NA,CASRGGEEKLFF,TGTGCCAGCAGGGGGGGGGAGGAAAAACTGTTTTTT
TRBV11-2,TRBJ2-3,few,NA,CASSPRGAGTDTQYF,TGTGCCAGCAGCCCCCGGGGGGCAGGGACAGATACGCAGTATTTT
TRBV7-3,TRBJ2-3,many,NA,CASSSGTGTDTQYF,TGTGCCAGCAGCTCTGGGACCGGCACAGATACGCAGTATTTT
TRBV20-1,TRBJ2-5,NA,TRBD2,CSAFGGGPEETQYF,TGCAGTGCCTTCGGCGGGGGGCCTGAAGAGACCCAGTACTTC
TRBV9,TRBJ2-1,many,TRBD2,CASSPGGSGVNEQFF,TGTGCCAGCAGCCCAGGAGGTAGCGGGGTTAATGAGCAGTTCTTC
TRBV24-1,TRBJ2-1,many,TRBD2,CATSDSGGVTYNEQFF,TGTGCCACCAGTGACTCCGGGGGGGTTACCTACAATGAGCAGTTCTTC
TRBV19,TRBJ2-2,NA,NA,CASKIAPGNTGELFF,TGTGCCAGTAAAATAGCCCCCGGGAACACCGGGGAGCTGTTTTTT
TRBV25-1,TRBJ2-1,NA,NA,CASRGPYNEQFF,TGTGCCAGCAGGGGGCCTTACAATGAGCAGTTCTTC
TRBV7-9,TRBJ1-1,many,NA,CASSLERVPQGAFF,TGTGCCAGCAGCCTTGAGAGGGTGCCTCAAGGAGCTTTCTTT
TRBV5-1,TRBJ2-1,many,TRBD2,CASSYRGGRSYNEQFF,TGCGCCAGCAGCTACCGGGGGGGCCGGTCCTACAATGAGCAGTTCTTC
TRBV3-1,TRBJ2-5,many,NA,CASSASGSPETQYF,TGTGCCAGCAGCGCGAGCGGCAGCCCAGAGACCCAGTACTTC
TRBV12-3/TRBV12-4,TRBJ2-3,many,NA,CASRQRGDTQYF,TGTGCCAGCAGGCAGAGAGGAGATACGCAGTATTTT
TRBV20-1,TRBJ1-4,many,NA,CSARDVTRGAREKLFF,TGCAGTGCTAGAGATGTCACGCGGGGGGCGAGGGAAAAACTGTTTTTT
TRBV18,TRBJ2-1,many,NA,CASSHSEGTEQFF,TGTGCCAGCTCACACAGCGAGGGAACTGAGCAGTTCTTC
TRBV11-2,TRBJ2-1,NA,NA,CASSLAKSSYNEQFF,TGTGCCAGCAGCTTAGCAAAGAGCTCCTACAATGAGCAGTTCTTC
TRBV27,TRBJ1-2,NA,NA,CASSLGQGGWGYTF,TGTGCCAGCAGTTTGGGGCAGGGAGGTTGGGGCTACACCTTC
TRBV7-6,TRBJ2-1,NA,TRBD2,CASSLAGGSSEQFF,TGTGCCAGCAGCTTAGCGGGGGGGAGTAGTGAGCAGTTCTTC
TRBV20-1,TRBJ2-1,many,TRBD2,CSARDYPSGRSEQFF,TGCAGTGCTAGAGATTATCCTAGCGGGAGGTCCGAGCAGTTCTTC
TRBV20-1,TRBJ1-5,many,TRBD1,CSASAGQGNQPQHF,TGCAGTGCTAGCGCGGGACAGGGGAATCAGCCCCAGCATTTT
TRBV9,TRBJ1-6,NA,NA,CASSVDNSNSPLHF,TGTGCCAGCAGCGTAGATAACAGCAATTCACCCCTCCACTTT
TRBV6-1,TRBJ1-1,many,NA,CASMRWNLMNTEAFF,TGTGCCAGCATGCGGTGGAACCTTATGAACACTGAAGCTTTCTTT
TRBV18,TRBJ2-7,few,TRBD1,CASSPTGIPEQYF,TGTGCCAGCTCGCCGACAGGGATTCCCGAGCAGTACTTC
TRBV4-3,TRBJ2-3,NA,NA,CASSQVHTDTQYF,TGCGCCAGCAGCCAAGTACACACAGATACGCAGTATTTT